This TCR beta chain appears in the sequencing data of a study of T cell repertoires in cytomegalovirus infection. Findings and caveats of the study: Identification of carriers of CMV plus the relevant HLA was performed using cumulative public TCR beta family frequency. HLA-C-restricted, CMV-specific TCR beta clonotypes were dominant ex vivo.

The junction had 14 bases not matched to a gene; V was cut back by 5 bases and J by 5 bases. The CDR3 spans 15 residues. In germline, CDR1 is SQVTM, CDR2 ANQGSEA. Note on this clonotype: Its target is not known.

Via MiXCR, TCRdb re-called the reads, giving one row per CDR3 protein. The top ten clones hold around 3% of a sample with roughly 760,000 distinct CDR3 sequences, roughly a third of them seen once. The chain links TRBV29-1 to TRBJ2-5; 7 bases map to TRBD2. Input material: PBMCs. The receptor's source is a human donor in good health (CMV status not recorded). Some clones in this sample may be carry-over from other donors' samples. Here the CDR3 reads CSVRSGPGRGETQYF. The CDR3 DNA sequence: TGCAGCGTTCGTTCCGGCCCAGGGCGGGGGGAGACCCAGTACTTC.